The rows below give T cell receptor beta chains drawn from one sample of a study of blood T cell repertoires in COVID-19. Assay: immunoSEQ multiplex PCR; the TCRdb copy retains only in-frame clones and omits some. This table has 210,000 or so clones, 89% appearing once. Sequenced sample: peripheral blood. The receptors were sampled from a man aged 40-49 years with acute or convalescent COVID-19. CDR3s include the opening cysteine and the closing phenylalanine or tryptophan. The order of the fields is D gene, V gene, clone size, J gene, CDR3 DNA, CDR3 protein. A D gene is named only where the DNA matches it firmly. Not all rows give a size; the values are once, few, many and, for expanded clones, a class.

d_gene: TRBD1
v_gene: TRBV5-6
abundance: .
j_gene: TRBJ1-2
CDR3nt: TGTGCCAGCAGCTTGGACCAGACAGGGGGTGGCTACACCTTC
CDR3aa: CASSLDQTGGGYTF

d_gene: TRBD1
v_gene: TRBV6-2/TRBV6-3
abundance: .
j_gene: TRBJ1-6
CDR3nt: TGTGCCAGCAGTTACCACCGGGACAGGGTCTCGGCGTCCTATAATTCACCCCTCCACTTT
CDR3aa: CASSYHRDRVSASYNSPLHF

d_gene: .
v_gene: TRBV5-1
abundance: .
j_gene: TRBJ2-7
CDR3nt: TGCGCCAGCAGCTTGTATTGGACAAACGAGCAGTACTTC
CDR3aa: CASSLYWTNEQYF

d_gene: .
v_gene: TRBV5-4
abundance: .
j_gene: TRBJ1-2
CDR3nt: TGTGCCAGCAGCTTGGGGGTACAGGAGGGCTACACCTTC
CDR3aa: CASSLGVQEGYTF

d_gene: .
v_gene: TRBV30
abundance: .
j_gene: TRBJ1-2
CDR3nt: TGTGCCTGGAGCTATCCTCCGGCTAACTATGGCTACACCTTC
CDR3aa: CAWSYPPANYGYTF

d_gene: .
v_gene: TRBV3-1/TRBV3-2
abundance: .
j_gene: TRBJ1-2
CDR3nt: TGTGCCAGCAGCCAAGATCTGAGAGCTAACTATGGCTACACCTTC
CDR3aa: CASSQDLRANYGYTF

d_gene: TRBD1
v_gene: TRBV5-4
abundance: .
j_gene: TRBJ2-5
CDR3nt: TGTGCCAGCAGCACGGGACAGCAAGAGACCCAGTACTTC
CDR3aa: CASSTGQQETQYF

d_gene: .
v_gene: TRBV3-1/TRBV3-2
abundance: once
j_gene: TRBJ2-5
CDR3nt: TGTGCCAGCAGCCAAGGAGCGGCGTTCCAAGAGACCCAGTACTTC
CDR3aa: CASSQGAAFQETQYF

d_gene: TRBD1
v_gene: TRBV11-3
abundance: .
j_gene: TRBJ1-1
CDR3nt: TGTGCCAGCCCGCCCCCCCTCAGGGGGCGAGGGAACACTGAAGCTTTCTTT
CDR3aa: CASPPPLRGRGNTEAFF

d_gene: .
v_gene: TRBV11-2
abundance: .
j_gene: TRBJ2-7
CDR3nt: TGTGCCAGCAGCTTGGGACAAACCTACGAGCAGTACTTC
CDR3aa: CASSLGQTYEQYF

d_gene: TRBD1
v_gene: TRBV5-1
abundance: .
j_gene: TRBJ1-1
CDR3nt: TGCGCCAGCGGAAGGGACAGGGTAAAGAACACTGAAGCTTTCTTT
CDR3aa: CASGRDRVKNTEAFF

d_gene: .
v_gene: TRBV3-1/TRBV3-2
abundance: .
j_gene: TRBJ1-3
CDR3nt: TGTGCCAGCAGCCAAGAGGAGGGCAGATCTGGAAACACCATATATTTT
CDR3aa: CASSQEEGRSGNTIYF

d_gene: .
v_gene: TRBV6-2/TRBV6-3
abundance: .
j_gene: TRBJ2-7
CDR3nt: TGTGCCAGCAGTTACCTCGGGATCCTCCCTCCAGGAGAGCAGTACTTC
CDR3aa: CASSYLGILPPGEQYF

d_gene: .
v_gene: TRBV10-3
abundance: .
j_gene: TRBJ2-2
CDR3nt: TGTGCCATCAGTGAGCAGGGGAGGGACACCGGGGAGCTGTTTTTT
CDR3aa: CAISEQGRDTGELFF

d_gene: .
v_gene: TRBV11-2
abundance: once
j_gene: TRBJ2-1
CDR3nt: TGTGCCAGCAGCCCCTTTTCTGAGCAGTTCTTC
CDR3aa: CASSPFSEQFF

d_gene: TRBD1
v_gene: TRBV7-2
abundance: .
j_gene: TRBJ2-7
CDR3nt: TGTGCCAGCAGCCCGGACAGGGGACGTTACGAGCAGTACTTC
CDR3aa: CASSPDRGRYEQYF

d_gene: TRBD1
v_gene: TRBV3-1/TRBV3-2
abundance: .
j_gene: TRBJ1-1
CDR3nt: TGTGCCAGCAGCCAAGGTACAGGGGGCTTCACTGAAGCTTTCTTT
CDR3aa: CASSQGTGGFTEAFF

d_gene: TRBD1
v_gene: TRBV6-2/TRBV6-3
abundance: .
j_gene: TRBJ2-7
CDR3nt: TGTGCCAGCAGTTACTCTTGGACAGGCAGGGGCGAGCAGTACTTC
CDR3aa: CASSYSWTGRGEQYF

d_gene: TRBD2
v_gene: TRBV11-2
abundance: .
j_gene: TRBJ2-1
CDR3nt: TGTGCCAGCAGTTTCCGGACTAGCGGGGGCCCCTACAATGAGCAGTTCTTC
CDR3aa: CASSFRTSGGPYNEQFF

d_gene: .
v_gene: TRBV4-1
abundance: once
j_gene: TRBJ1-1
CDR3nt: TGCGCCAGCAGCCTCGGGGAACAGGGTAGCACTGAAGCTTTCTTT
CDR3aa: CASSLGEQGSTEAFF

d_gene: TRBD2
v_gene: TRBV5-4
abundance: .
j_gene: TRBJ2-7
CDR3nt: TGTGCCAGCAGCCCCAGCGGGGGGGCCTACGAGCAGTACTTC
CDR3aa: CASSPSGGAYEQYF

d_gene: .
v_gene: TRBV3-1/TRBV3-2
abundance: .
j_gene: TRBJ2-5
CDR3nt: TGTGCCAGCAGCCATTTGTGTCGGGGTGAGCGAGAGACCCAGTACTTC
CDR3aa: CASSHLCRGERETQYF

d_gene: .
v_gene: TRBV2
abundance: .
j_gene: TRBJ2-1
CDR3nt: TGTGCCAGCAGGGAACAGGGAACCTACAATGAGCAGTTCTTC
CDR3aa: CASREQGTYNEQFF

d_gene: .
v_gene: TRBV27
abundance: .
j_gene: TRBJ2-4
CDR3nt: TGTGCCAGCAGTAGTCAGGCGGGGAGAGACATTCAGTACTTC
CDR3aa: CASSSQAGRDIQYF

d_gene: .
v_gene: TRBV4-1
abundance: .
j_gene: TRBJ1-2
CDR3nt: TGCGCCAGCAGCCCCGGGGATCCCCTCTATGGCTACACCTTC
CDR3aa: CASSPGDPLYGYTF

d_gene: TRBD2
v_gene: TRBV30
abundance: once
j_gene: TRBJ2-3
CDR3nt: TGTGCCTGGAGGAAGGGTAGCGGGGGGCCTAAATATACGCAGTATTTT
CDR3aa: CAWRKGSGGPKYTQYF

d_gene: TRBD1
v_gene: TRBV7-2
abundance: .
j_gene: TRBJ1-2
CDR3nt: TGTGCCAGCAGCCCGGACAGGGGAAATGGCTACACCTTC
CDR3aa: CASSPDRGNGYTF

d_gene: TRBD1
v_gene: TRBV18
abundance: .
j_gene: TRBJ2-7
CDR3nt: TGTGCCAGCTCGCTAGAGACAGGGACGGGAGAGCAGTACTTC
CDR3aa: CASSLETGTGEQYF

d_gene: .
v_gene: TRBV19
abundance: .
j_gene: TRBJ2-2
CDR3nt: TGTGCCAGTAGTGTCCACAGGGCAAGGGGGGAGCTGTTTTTT
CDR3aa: CASSVHRARGELFF

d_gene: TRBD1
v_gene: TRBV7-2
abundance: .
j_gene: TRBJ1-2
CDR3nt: TGTGCCAGCAGTTCCGGACAGGGGTATGGCTACACCTTC
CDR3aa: CASSSGQGYGYTF

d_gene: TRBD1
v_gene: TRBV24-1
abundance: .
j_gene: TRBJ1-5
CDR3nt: TGTGCCACCAGTGACCGTTCGTTCCAACCTACAGGGGGCTGGAATCAGCCCCAGCATTTT
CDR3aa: CATSDRSFQPTGGWNQPQHF

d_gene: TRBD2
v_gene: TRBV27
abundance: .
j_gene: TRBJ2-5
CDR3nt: TGTGCCAGCAGGGGGGATGCGGGGGGGCAAGAGACCCAGTACTTC
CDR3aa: CASRGDAGGQETQYF

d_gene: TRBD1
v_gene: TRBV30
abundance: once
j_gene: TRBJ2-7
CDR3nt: TGTGCCTGGAGTGGGGACAGGGGAGGATCCTACGAGCAGTACTTC
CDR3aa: CAWSGDRGGSYEQYF

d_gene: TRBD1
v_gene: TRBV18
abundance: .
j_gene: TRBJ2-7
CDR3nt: TGTGCCAGCTCACCCATACAGGGGTCCTACGAGCAGTACTTC
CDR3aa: CASSPIQGSYEQYF

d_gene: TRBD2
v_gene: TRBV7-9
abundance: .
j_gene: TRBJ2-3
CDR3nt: TGTGCCAGCAGCTTTAGCGGGGGGGCGGGCACAGATACGCAGTATTTT
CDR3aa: CASSFSGGAGTDTQYF